These 7 T cell receptor beta chains were sequenced from one sample in a study of T-cell reconstitution after alpha-beta-depleted transplantation in children (dated by TCRdb to 2016 to 2017). The library came from PCR. Data came from an Illumina HiSeq 2500. Molecular barcoding was employed in the preparation of TCR libraries, with unique molecular identifiers being used to normalize TCRbeta repertoire quantification. TCRdb passed the public sequencing reads through fastp at Q25 and MiXCR, retaining productive beta sequences. Rows with a matching CDR3 protein are joined into one entry that keeps the most common DNA and genes. This sample gives about 600,000 distinct CDR3 sequences in total; 23% of them show up just once. Together, the top ten hold over 12% of the sample. What this sample's treatment or condition label stands for: allogeneic hematopoietic cell transplantation with graft depleted of TCRalphabeta T cells and CD19 B cells.

The sample here was PBMCs, mostly from graft donor cells, taken 360 days after TCRalphabeta/CD19-depleted stem cell transplant. These receptors were collected from a boy under three years old who had a stem cell transplant for acute myeloid leukemia, so the T cells may come from the graft donor.

The chain carries TRBV12-3 or TRBV12-4 and TRBJ2-3; D assignment may be TRBD1 or TRBD2 (6 bases each). The CDR3 runs to 14 residues. V lost 6 bases and J 6 bases, leaving 16 bases between the germline ends. This CDR3 is CASRPRGAADTQYF. The CDR3 bases are TGTGCCAGCAGGCCTAGGGGGGCGGCTGATACGCAGTATTTT.

This clonotype showed up many times. The CDR3 DNA sequence: TGCAGCGTTGAAAAGGCCGAGAATTTAGAGACCCAGTACTTC. It yields the protein CSVEKAENLETQYF. The chain uses TRBV29-1 and TRBJ2-5; unclear D gene. The germline V gene encodes CDR1 SQVTM and CDR2 ANQGSEA. CDR3 length equals 14 residues. The ends were cut back, 2 bases at V and 4 bases at J, with 14 bases in the middle.

This clonotype was seen only a few times. V gene TRBV29-1 combines with J gene TRBJ2-2, with 10 bases that match TRBD1. The ends lost 4 bases at V and 2 bases at J; junction bases unmatched: 4. CDR3 length: 15 amino acids. Germline values: CDR1 SQVTM, CDR2 ANQGSEA. The CDR3 DNA sequence: TGCAGCGTTGGAGGGACAGGGGTCAACACCGGGGAGCTGTTTTTT. The encoded protein is CSVGGTGVNTGELFF.

This clonotype occurred a few times. The V and J genes are TRBV27 and TRBJ2-7; TRBD1 matches 11 bases. Germline assignment: CDR1 MNHEY and CDR2 SMNVEV (reference sequence). The ends lost 4 bases at V and 6 bases at J; junction bases unmatched: 5. The CDR3 has 14 amino acids. As DNA, the CDR3 is TGTGCCAGCAGTTCCGGGACAGGGGGGCGCGAGCAGTACGTC. Its translation: CASSSGTGGREQYV.

This clonotype was observed a few times. The chain joins TRBV7-9 to TRBJ1-1; 8 bases line up with TRBD1. The CDR3 totals 12 residues. Looked up from germline, CDR1 is SEHNR and CDR2 is FQNEAQ (reference sequence). With V trimmed by 7 bases and J by 8 bases, 6 bases remained unmatched. DNA of the CDR3: TGTGCCAGCAACGGACAGGGCTTGGAAGCTTTCTTT. Encoded protein: CASNGQGLEAFF.

This clonotype was recorded a few times. The chain uses TRBV28 and TRBJ2-1, with no clear D. Germline CDR1 is MDHEN and CDR2 is SYDVKM. The germline V and J ends were trimmed by 6 bases and 4 bases, with 7 bases remaining between them. This CDR3 has 12 amino acids. CDR3 amino acids: CASSAPYNEQFF. The CDR3 DNA is TGTGCCAGCAGCGCCCCGTACAATGAGCAGTTCTTC.

The sample holds many counts of this clonotype. The V gene is TRBV9, the J gene TRBJ1-1; D not certain. Trimming stripped 2 bases from V and 0 bases from J, with 11 bases between. CDR1 is SGDLS and CDR2 is YYNGEE in the germline V gene. This CDR3 contains 15 residues. The DNA for the CDR3 is TGTGCCAGCAGCGTCTCACAGCTTTTGAACACTGAAGCTTTCTTT. Translation: CASSVSQLLNTEAFF.